The entry below describes one T cell receptor (beta chain). The CDR3 loop spans 16 amino acids. The data derive from a study of blood T cell repertoires in COVID-19. In the study overall: Sites across the United States, Italy and Spain contributed samples from acute and convalescent COVID-19. In each case, the material was cDNA or gDNA derived from T cells, B-cell-depleted T cells, or PBMCs.

In the authors' workflow: It was from reference gene primer amplification that nucleated cell counts were estimated. Using immunoSEQ multiplex PCR, the repertoire was profiled, and TCRdb retains in-frame clones only, with some absent. V, J and clone size derive from that table, while D and trimming were established from the DNA sequence. The profile shows 100,000 or so clones, approximately 92% of them singletons. The V gene is TRBV21-1, the J gene TRBJ1-5. TRBV21-1 is a listed pseudogene. The material sequenced was peripheral blood. The clonotype was recovered from a man aged 70 or older with acute or convalescent COVID-19. DNA for the CDR3: TGTGCCAGCAGCGAAAAGGGAGTTGGCGCGGATCAGCCCCAGCATTTT. It specifies CASSEKGVGADQPQHF.